This T cell receptor (beta chain) was sequenced during a study of graft-versus-host responses after intestinal transplantation. Clones were sequenced by immunoSEQ multiplex PCR, and TCRdb holds only the in-frame ones, with some missing. The sample records over 90,000 clones, over 85% being singletons. Broader study findings: Recipient marrow contained GvH clones, some of which appeared first in ileum or blood. Circulating GvH clone levels at their peak were associated with HvG declines (early post-transplant).

Concerning this clone itself: Its antigen is as yet unknown.

Germline-derived CDR1 and CDR2 are SSHAT and FNYEAQ (reference sequence). V dropped 1 base and J dropped 0; count of bases not matched to a gene: 2. The CDR3 consists of 15 residues. The rearrangement joins TRBV7-7 to TRBJ2-5, with 7 bases aligning to TRBD2. Sample: unstimulated CD8+ T cells sorted from spleen or lymph node cells, taken before intestinal transplant. The sequence was obtained from a human donor who received an intestinal transplant. For the CDR3, the DNA is TGTGCCAGCAGCTTAGGAGCGGGAAACCAAGAGACCCAGTACTTC. Residues: CASSLGAGNQETQYF.